The rows below give T cell receptor beta chains drawn from one sample of a study of cytomegalovirus exposure and HLA in healthy donors. This table comes from immunoSEQ multiplex PCR, and its TCRdb copy is limited to in-frame clones, with some not included. Of 150,000 to 200,000 clones in the sample, roughly four fifths were seen once. Sequenced: PBMCs. The receptors shown here come from a man younger than 35 in good health and CMV-seronegative. CDR3s include the opening cysteine and the closing phenylalanine or tryptophan. The D gene is left open where the match is weak. Clone size, where shown, is once, few, many, or a class for clones that have expanded.

V	D	size	J	DNA	CDR3
TRBV5-6	-	-	TRBJ2-7	TGTGCCAGCAGCTTGGCTGGCAGTTCCTACGAGCAGTACTTC	CASSLAGSSYEQYF
TRBV4-3	TRBD2	-	TRBJ2-2	TGCGCCAGCAGCCAAGGGGGGACTAGCGGGACTACCGGGGAGCTGTTTTTT	CASSQGGTSGTTGELFF
TRBV28	TRBD1	-	TRBJ2-2	TGTGCCAGCAGGTGGGGGACAGGGATTGCCGGGGAGCTGTTTTTT	CASRWGTGIAGELFF
TRBV5-1	-	-	TRBJ2-7	TGCGCCAGCAGCTTGGGAGGGGGTTTGGGCGAGCAGTACTTC	CASSLGGGLGEQYF
TRBV10-1	TRBD2	-	TRBJ2-7	TGCGCCAGCAGTGAGTCGGCTAGCGGGGGGTACGAGCAGTACTTC	CASSESASGGYEQYF
TRBV12-5	-	-	TRBJ1-5	TGTGCTAGTGGACAGAATCAGCCCCAGCATTTT	CASGQNQPQHF
TRBV7-3	-	-	TRBJ2-3	TGTGCCAGCAGCTCTAACACAGATACGCAGTATTTT	CASSSNTDTQYF
TRBV6-1	-	few	TRBJ2-7	TGTGCCAGCAGTGAATGGGTGGCAGGGGCTCCTATCTCCTACGAGCAGTACTTC	CASSEWVAGAPISYEQYF
TRBV30	-	-	TRBJ2-7	TGTGCCTGGAGTGTACTTGCGTCCAAATACGAGCAGTACTTC	CAWSVLASKYEQYF
TRBV6-6	-	few	TRBJ2-3	TGTGCCAGCAGGGACGGGGGAGACACAGATACGCAGTATTTT	CASRDGGDTDTQYF
TRBV7-2	-	-	TRBJ2-1	TGTGCCAGCAGCTTCGGGGGTGAGCAGTTCTTC	CASSFGGEQFF
TRBV28	TRBD2	-	TRBJ2-3	TGTGCCAGCAGTTTATCCGAATTCCTCAGCGGGAGTATTGAGACAGATACGCAGTATTTT	CASSLSEFLSGSIETDTQYF
TRBV6-5	TRBD1	-	TRBJ2-5	TGTGCCAGCCAGGGACAGGGCCAAGAGACCCAGTACTTC	CASQGQGQETQYF
TRBV5-8	-	-	TRBJ1-4	TGTGCCAGCAGCTATGGGACACAACCAACTAATGAAAAACTGTTTTTT	CASSYGTQPTNEKLFF
TRBV9	-	-	TRBJ2-3	TGTGCCAGCAGCGTACTCGGTGGTCGGGAGAGCACAGATACGCAGTATTTT	CASSVLGGRESTDTQYF
TRBV29-1	-	-	TRBJ1-3	TGCAGCGCTTTAGGGGCCACCATATATTTT	CSALGATIYF
TRBV27	-	-	TRBJ2-5	TGTGCCAGCAGTCCCCTCGGGGAGACCCAGTACTTC	CASSPLGETQYF
TRBV7-8	-	-	TRBJ2-5	TGTGCCAGCAGCAAAACCAAAAAGGAGGCCCAGTACTTC	CASSKTKKEAQYF
TRBV9	-	-	TRBJ1-1	TGTGCCAGCAGCGTATCAGGAATGGGGAGCACTGAAGCTTTCTTT	CASSVSGMGSTEAFF
TRBV6-6	-	-	TRBJ2-1	TGTGCCAGCAGACAGGTAACATACTCCTACAATGAGCAGTTCTTC	CASRQVTYSYNEQFF
TRBV4-2	-	-	TRBJ1-6	TGTGCCAGCAGCCAAGAAGGACAGAAGAATTCACCCCTCCACTTT	CASSQEGQKNSPLHF
TRBV19	-	-	TRBJ1-4	TGTGCCAGTAGTATGCGCGGGGATATAAGTGAAAAACTGTTTTTT	CASSMRGDISEKLFF
TRBV9	TRBD2	few	TRBJ2-7	TGTGCCAGCAGCCCTTCTAGCGGGGCCACCTACGAGCAGTACTTC	CASSPSSGATYEQYF
TRBV18	-	-	TRBJ1-4	TGTGCCAGCTCCCCCCGGGGGGGGAGTGCAACTAATGAAAAACTGTTTTTT	CASSPRGGSATNEKLFF
TRBV6-1	TRBD1	-	TRBJ1-4	TGTGCCAGCAGTGAGGGGACAGGGTTTGAAAAACTGTTTTTT	CASSEGTGFEKLFF
TRBV13	-	-	TRBJ2-7	TGTGCCAGCAGCGATTCAGGTAGTGTTGGCGAGCAGTACTTC	CASSDSGSVGEQYF
TRBV10-3	-	-	TRBJ1-2	TGTGCCATCAGTGAGAACAGCAACTATGGCTACACCTTC	CAISENSNYGYTF
TRBV7-9	TRBD2	-	TRBJ2-1	TGTGCCAGCAGCCAGGATGCGGGGGGGCCGCGCAATGAGCAGTTCTTC	CASSQDAGGPRNEQFF
TRBV11-3	TRBD2	few	TRBJ2-1	TGTGCCAGCAGCTCACGGGACTATAACAATGAGCAGTTCTTC	CASSSRDYNNEQFF
TRBV19	-	once	TRBJ2-6	TGTGCCAGTAACCCGACAGGGAGGTTTCTCTCTGGGGCCAACGTCCTGACTTTC	CASNPTGRFLSGANVLTF
TRBV5-4	-	-	TRBJ2-1	TGTGCCAGCAGCTTGGCAGGTGGGGGCCCTTACAATGAGCAGTTCTTC	CASSLAGGGPYNEQFF
TRBV7-9	-	few	TRBJ1-4	TGTGCCAGCAGCTTAGTGGCGCGGGCAACTAATGAAAAACTGTTTTTT	CASSLVARATNEKLFF
TRBV5-6	-	once	TRBJ1-3	TGTGCCAGCAGCCTGACAGTCTCTGGAAACACCATATATTTT	CASSLTVSGNTIYF
TRBV7-9	-	-	TRBJ2-1	TGTTCCAGCAGGTTTAGGACTGACAATGAGCAGTTCTTC	CSSRFRTDNEQFF
TRBV7-2	-	-	TRBJ2-5	TGTGCCAGCAGCTTAGCGCGGCAGCAAGAGACCCAGTACTTC	CASSLARQQETQYF
TRBV7-2	-	-	TRBJ2-7	TGTGCCAGCAGCTTTGGGGGGAAGGGCTCCTACGAGCAGTACTTC	CASSFGGKGSYEQYF
TRBV27	TRBD1	-	TRBJ2-7	TGTGCCAGCAGTCCCGGGACAGGGGTCTTCTACGAGCAGTACTTC	CASSPGTGVFYEQYF
TRBV27	-	-	TRBJ2-3	TGTGCCAGCAGTTCTGTGGGGCCCGGCCCAACTCTGTATTTT	CASSSVGPGPTLYF
TRBV27	-	few	TRBJ2-7	TGTGCCAGCAGTCAGGGGATTTTATACTCCTACGAGCAGTACTTC	CASSQGILYSYEQYF
TRBV6-1	TRBD2	few	TRBJ2-7	TGTGCCAGCACGGGGGGGACCTACGAGCAGTACTTC	CASTGGTYEQYF
TRBV7-6	TRBD2	few	TRBJ2-3	TGTGCCAGCAGCTTAGCACTAGCGGGGACAGATACGCAGTATTTT	CASSLALAGTDTQYF
TRBV6-1	-	-	TRBJ1-4	TGTGCCAGCAGCCCGGGGGGGGTTGCTGAAAAACTGTTTTTT	CASSPGGVAEKLFF
TRBV4-2	TRBD2	-	TRBJ2-7	TGTGCCAGCAGCCAAGATTACCAGGGACTAGCATCCTACGAGCAGTACTTC	CASSQDYQGLASYEQYF
TRBV9	TRBD1	-	TRBJ1-3	TGTGCCAGCAGCGCGACAGGGGGCATGGACACCATATATTTT	CASSATGGMDTIYF
TRBV25-1	-	-	TRBJ2-2	TGTGCCAGCAGGGGGGCCGGGACTACGAACACCGGGGAGCTGTTTTTT	CASRGAGTTNTGELFF
TRBV4-3	-	-	TRBJ1-6	TGCGCCAGCAGCCAAGATAGGGGGGGAGCCACTTCACCCCTCCACTTT	CASSQDRGGATSPLHF